This T cell receptor (beta chain) emerged from a study of shared clonotypes between healthy human individuals. The CDR3 extends over 16 amino acids. The germline gives CDR1 LNHDA, CDR2 SQIVND (reference sequence). The ends were cut back, 6 bases at V and 0 bases at J, with 15 bases in the middle. Libraries were prepared by immunoSEQ multiplex PCR; TCRdb keeps only in-frame clonotypes and omits some of them. Of fewer than 600,000 clones in the sample, around 78% were seen once. The study enrolled healthy HIV-negative adults without recent acute infections or vaccinations as donors. Genomic DNA from unsorted samples was obtained from about 82 million PBMCs (per sample). This clone came up a few times.

The rearrangement links TRBV19 to TRBJ1-5; D remains unclear. The specimen was PBMCs. The sequence derives from a woman aged 40 to 50 in good health. Some clones in this sample may be carry-over from other donors' samples. The CDR3 region has the DNA TGTGCCAGTAGCCCGTCCGGGGTAGATAGCAATCAGCCCCAGCATTTT. Its protein product is CASSPSGVDSNQPQHF.